The 13 T cell receptor beta chains given below trace back to one sample, sequenced in a study of cytomegalovirus exposure and HLA in healthy donors. In the PCR, 60 Vbeta and 13 Jbeta primers were used. Profiled with immunoSEQ multiplex PCR; TCRdb holds only in-frame clones, not every one. The sample shows roughly 99,000 clones, roughly four fifths of them seen only once. Sequenced input: PBMCs. Receptors were obtained from a man younger than 30 in good health and CMV-seronegative.

This clone has only one observation. Germline and junction disagree at one end, which may indicate a read error. The chain is built from TRBV7-9 and TRBJ2-5, with D tentatively TRBD2 (5 bases). The CDR3 totals 9 residues. Germline V gene lookup returns CDR1 SEHNR and CDR2 FQNEAQ (reference sequence). This CDR3 is CASSLYGDF. DNA of the CDR3: TGTGCCAGCAGCTTATACGGGGACTTC.

The V and J genes are TRBV5-1 and TRBJ2-1, with 8 bases fitting TRBD2. The CDR3 extends over 17 amino acids. Trimming at V came to 1 base and at J to 7 bases, leaving 13 bases not matched to a gene. Looked up from germline, CDR1 is SGHRS and CDR2 is YFSETQ. CDR3 sequence reads: CASSLRPGGAAWNEQFF. For the CDR3, the DNA is TGCGCCAGCAGCTTGAGGCCCGGGGGGGCCGCGTGGAATGAGCAGTTCTTC.

This chain joins TRBV15 and TRBJ1-4; 7 nucleotides match TRBD1. V gave up 3 bases and J gave up 4 bases; unmatched junction bases: 8. There are 16 residues in the CDR3. Per the germline V gene, CDR1 is LNHNV and CDR2 is YYDKDF (reference sequence). CDR3 sequence (DNA): TGTGCCACCAGCAGTCGCCTAGGGGGCGATAATGAAAAACTGTTTTTT. This codes for CATSSRLGGDNEKLFF.

The chain employs TRBV5-1 and TRBJ2-7; tentatively, D is TRBD1 (6 bases). Germline V gene sequence: CDR1 SGHRS, CDR2 YFSETQ. The CDR3 totals 14 residues. V was cut by 4 bases and J by 2 bases, with 13 bases left in between. Here the CDR3 DNA reads TGCGCCAGCAGCCTCCCGGACAGTACCTACGAGCAGTACTTC. Translation gives CASSLPDSTYEQYF.

The V call is TRBV7-9, the J call TRBJ2-1, with D perhaps TRBD2 (6 bases). The germline gives CDR1 SEHNR, CDR2 FQNEAQ (reference sequence). The CDR3 covers 13 residues. Trimming pared 7 bases from V and 6 bases from J, leaving 13 bases between. The CDR3 sequence: CASNPREINEQFF. In DNA form, the CDR3 reads TGTGCCAGCAATCCACGGGAGATCAATGAGCAGTTCTTC.

This sequence joins TRBV2 and TRBJ2-1; 7 nucleotides align to TRBD2. The CDR3 covers 15 residues. Germline V gives CDR1 SNHLY, CDR2 FYNNEI. V shed 2 bases and J 6 bases; nucleotides not matched to a gene: 7. DNA for the CDR3: TGTGCCAGCAGTGAACGGACTAGTTTAGGCAATGAGCAGTTCTTC. This gives the protein CASSERTSLGNEQFF.

The rearrangement joins TRBV4-3 to TRBJ2-7; 9 bases match TRBD2. Germline V gives CDR1 LGHNA, CDR2 YSLEER. The length of the CDR3 is 17 residues. Unmatched junction bases numbered 10, after V lost 0 bases and J lost 4 bases. CDR3 loop: CASSQDSSGENRYEQYF. DNA of the CDR3: TGCGCCAGCAGCCAAGATTCTAGCGGGGAAAATCGGTACGAGCAGTACTTC.

V usage is TRBV12-5 and J usage is TRBJ2-5; the match to TRBD1 covers 8 bases. This CDR3 has 17 residues. V lost 3 bases and J lost 2; bases outside the gene matches: 11. Germline V gene lookup returns CDR1 LGHNT and CDR2 FRNRAP. The CDR3 here is CASGFRQGSRGQETQYF. CDR3 DNA: TGTGCTAGTGGTTTTCGACAGGGGTCCAGGGGACAAGAGACCCAGTACTTC.

The genes are TRBV9 and TRBJ2-1, with TRBD2 matching 8 bases. The CDR3 is 16 amino acids. J lost 8 bases, V lost 3 bases, and 13 bases had no gene match. Germline lookup yields CDR1 SGDLS and CDR2 YYNGEE. CDR3 sequence: CASSAGGTYLLDEQFF. The CDR3 DNA is TGTGCCAGCAGCGCGGGGGGGACTTACCTCCTCGATGAGCAGTTCTTC.

This clone was seen just once. The chain is built from TRBV25-1 and TRBJ2-7, with 9 bases aligning to TRBD1. CDR1 and CDR2 from the germline V gene are MGHDK and SYGVNS. The CDR3 totals 14 residues. The V segment lost 2 bases and the J segment 4 bases; nucleotides outside the gene matches: 3. CDR3 sequence: CASSETGGWYEQYF. For the CDR3, the DNA is TGTGCCAGCAGTGAAACAGGGGGCTGGTACGAGCAGTACTTC.

CDR3 bases: TGTGCCAGCAGGACGGGGAATAGCAATCAGCCCCAGCATTTT. This encodes CASRTGNSNQPQHF. The chain links TRBV6-5 to TRBJ1-5; D gene uncertain. V was clipped by 6 bases and J by 0 bases, with 9 bases between them. In germline, CDR1 is MNHEY, CDR2 SVGAGI. CDR3 size: 14 residues.

This rearrangement joins TRBV14 to TRBJ2-2; TRBD1 agrees at 8 bases. CDR1 and CDR2 (germline): SGHDN, FVKESK. J lost 1 base, V lost 4 bases, and 8 bases had no gene match. This CDR3 is 17 amino acids long. The DNA of the CDR3 is TGTGCCAGCAGCCTTCGACAGGGGCGAAGGAACACCGGGGAGCTGTTTTTT. Protein product: CASSLRQGRRNTGELFF.

The V call is TRBV19, the J call TRBJ1-1; 7 positions match TRBD1. V lost 8 bases to trimming and J lost 1 base; unmatched junction nucleotides: 10. In germline, CDR1 is LNHDA, CDR2 SQIVND (reference sequence). The CDR3 is 15 amino acids. CDR3 loop: CASGGGGAPNTEAFF. For the CDR3, the DNA is TGTGCCAGTGGAGGAGGGGGCGCACCGAACACTGAAGCTTTCTTT.